The 15 T cell receptor beta chains below come from one sample, sequenced in a study of shared clonotypes between healthy human individuals. The repertoire was sequenced with immunoSEQ multiplex PCR; TCRdb's copy has only in-frame clones and lacks some. The data hold about 1.1 million clones, with around 78% observed a single time. The sample comprised memory CD4+ T cells from PBMCs. Indicated subset: CD45RA-negative fraction. The receptors were sampled from a young man in good health. Some clones in this sample may be carry-over from other donors' samples.

This chain's CDR3 is CASSEGQGGNYGYTF. The CDR3 nucleotides are TGTGCCAGCAGCGAGGGACAGGGGGGTAACTATGGCTACACCTTC. The chain joins TRBV9 to TRBJ1-2; TRBD1 matches at 11 bases. V lost 3 bases to trimming and J lost 1 base; unmatched junction nucleotides: 2. From germline, CDR1 is SGDLS and CDR2 YYNGEE. The CDR3 loop spans 15 amino acids.

V is TRBV18 and J is TRBJ2-7; no clear D. CDR3 size: 13 residues. V lost 0 bases and J lost 6, with 9 bases in between. Germline CDR1 reads KGHSH; CDR2 reads LQKENI. The CDR3 is CASSPPIGSEQYF. The DNA for the CDR3 is TGTGCCAGCTCACCACCGATCGGGTCCGAGCAGTACTTC.

The chain couples TRBV11-2 to TRBJ2-1; 7 bases agree with TRBD2. V lost 5 bases, J lost 4 bases, and 11 bases stayed unmatched. Germline CDR1 and CDR2: SGHAT and FQNNGV. The length of the CDR3 is 16 residues. The CDR3 region is CASSLQSGTPYNEQFF. In nucleotides, the CDR3 is TGTGCCAGCAGCCTACAGAGCGGGACCCCTTACAATGAGCAGTTCTTC. Variable domain in full (rest from reference TRBV11-2 and TRBJ2-1): EAGVAQSPRYKIIEKRQSVAFWCNPISGHATLYWYQQILGQGPKLLIQFQNNGVVDDSQLPKDRFSAERLKGVDSTLKIQPAKLEDSAVYLCASSLQSGTPYNEQFFGPGTRLTVL.

This sequence joins TRBV2 and TRBJ1-1; D call uncertain. The CDR3 is 15 residues long. Trimming removed 6 bases at V and 0 bases at J, with 14 bases between. Germline V gives CDR1 SNHLY, CDR2 FYNNEI. CDR3 in amino acids: CASRSTAQMNTEAFF. CDR3 bases: TGTGCCAGCAGATCAACAGCTCAGATGAACACTGAAGCTTTCTTT.

V usage is TRBV4-1 and J usage is TRBJ1-2; 7 bases fit TRBD1. The length of the CDR3 is 15 residues. The germline CDR1 and CDR2 sequences are MGHRA and YSYEKL. Germline trimming cut 1 base from V and 2 bases from J; bases unmatched to any gene: 4. The CDR3 here is CASSQGRDRNYGYTF. CDR3 in DNA: TGCGCCAGCAGCCAAGGAAGGGACAGAAACTATGGCTACACCTTC.

This chain connects TRBV7-9 to TRBJ2-1; tentatively, D is TRBD1 (6 bases). Per germline, CDR1 SEHNR and CDR2 FQNEAQ (reference sequence). CDR3 length equals 16 residues. Trimming left V 1 base short and J 0 bases short, with 10 bases between. CDR3 DNA sequence: TGTGCCAGCAGCTTAGTTAGGGGGAGCTCCTACAATGAGCAGTTCTTC. Amino acids: CASSLVRGSSYNEQFF. The full variable domain, its missing parts supplied by reference TRBV7-9 and TRBJ2-1, is DTGVSQNPRHKITKRGQNVTFRCDPISEHNRLYWYRQTLGQGPEFLTYFQNEAQLEKSRLLSDRFSAERPKGSFSTLEIQRTEQGDSAMYLCASSLVRGSSYNEQFFGPGTRLTVL.

The chain joins TRBV28 to TRBJ2-7, with 7 positions matching TRBD1. The junction had 11 bases not matched to a gene; V was cut back by 6 bases and J by 3 bases. Germline lookup yields CDR1 MDHEN and CDR2 SYDVKM. The CDR3 spans 15 residues. This CDR3 reads CASSPTTGAHYEQYF. In DNA form, the CDR3 reads TGTGCCAGCAGCCCTACCACAGGGGCCCACTACGAGCAGTACTTC.

This clone was counted only a few times. J is TRBJ1-4 and V is TRBV2; D is possibly TRBD1 (6 bases). CDR1 SNHLY and CDR2 FYNNEI come from the germline V gene. The CDR3 has 15 amino acids. Trimming removed 2 bases from V and 2 bases from J, with 9 bases in between. The CDR3 nucleotides read TGTGCCAGCAGTGAACGAGGGGGGACTAATGAAAAACTGTTTTTT. As protein: CASSERGGTNEKLFF. The full variable domain, rest sourced from reference TRBV2 and TRBJ1-4, is EPEVTQTPSHQVTQMGQEVILRCVPISNHLYFYWYRQILGQKVEFLVSFYNNEISEKSEIFDDQFSVERPDGSNFTLKIRSTKLEDSAMYFCASSERGGTNEKLFFGSGTQLSVL.

The V gene is TRBV7-9, the J gene TRBJ2-7; D tentatively fits TRBD1 or TRBD2 (5 bases each). V was pared by 5 bases and J by 7 bases, with 21 bases between. CDR1 SEHNR and CDR2 FQNEAQ come from the germline V gene (reference sequence). This CDR3 region has 15 residues. CDR3 loop: CASSPRAGDGGEQYF. The CDR3 DNA reads TGTGCCAGCAGCCCCCGCGCCGGGGACGGCGGAGAGCAGTACTTC.

The J gene is TRBJ1-2, the V gene TRBV2, with 7 bases aligning to TRBD1. The CDR3 has 13 residues. The junction had 2 bases not matched to a gene; V was cut back by 3 bases and J by 4 bases. Germline V gene data show CDR1 as SNHLY and CDR2 as FYNNEI. The CDR3 loop reads CASSEDRLYGYTF. The DNA of the CDR3 is TGTGCCAGCAGTGAGGACAGGCTCTATGGCTACACCTTC.

The rearrangement joins TRBV6-1 to TRBJ2-3, with no clear D. Germline loops: CDR1 MNHNS, CDR2 SASEGT. This CDR3 region has 13 residues. V was cut by 3 bases and J by 2 bases, with 6 bases left in between. CDR3 residues: CASSETYTDTQYF. As DNA, the CDR3 is TGTGCCAGCAGTGAGACCTACACAGATACGCAGTATTTT.

The chain is built from TRBV21-1 and TRBJ2-3; TRBD2 was called by the table and not checked on the DNA. TRBV21-1 is noted as a pseudogene. The CDR3 covers 19 residues. The CDR3 nucleotides are TGTGCCAGCAGCAAAGCGGAGGGAACTAGCGGGAGCCTCCCAGATACGCAGTATTTT. The encoded protein is CASSKAEGTSGSLPDTQYF.

This chain joins TRBV27 and TRBJ1-4; no reliable D call. The germline V and J ends were trimmed by 2 bases and 6 bases, with 25 bases remaining between them. The CDR3 sequence is 19 residues long. Germline CDR1 and CDR2: MNHEY and SMNVEV (reference sequence). Here the CDR3 DNA reads TGTGCCAGCAGTTTAAAACTCCCCTTCCTACAGACTGGGGATGAAAAACTGTTTTTT. Translation: CASSLKLPFLQTGDEKLFF.

About this clone itself: Other DNA sequences within the sample encode an identical CDR3. CDR3 in amino acids: CASSLTLAGGPNEQYF. The CDR3 region has the DNA TGCGCCAGCAGCTTGACACTAGCGGGAGGGCCAAACGAGCAGTACTTC. The chain recombines TRBV5-1 with TRBJ2-7, with 13 bases fitting TRBD2. The CDR3 has 16 amino acids. Germline V lookup: CDR1 SGHRS, CDR2 YFSETQ. Trimming cost V 1 base and J 5 bases; bases outside gene matches: 6.

The chain uses TRBV11-2 and TRBJ1-2, with D perhaps matching TRBD1 (6 bases). Germline lookup yields CDR1 SGHAT and CDR2 FQNNGV. This CDR3 spans 16 amino acids. The V end was cut by 1 base, the J end by 4 bases, with 16 bases between. CDR3 in DNA: TGTGCCAGCAGCTTAGTTTCAGGGGCTCAGCCCTATGGCTACACCTTC. This translates into CASSLVSGAQPYGYTF.